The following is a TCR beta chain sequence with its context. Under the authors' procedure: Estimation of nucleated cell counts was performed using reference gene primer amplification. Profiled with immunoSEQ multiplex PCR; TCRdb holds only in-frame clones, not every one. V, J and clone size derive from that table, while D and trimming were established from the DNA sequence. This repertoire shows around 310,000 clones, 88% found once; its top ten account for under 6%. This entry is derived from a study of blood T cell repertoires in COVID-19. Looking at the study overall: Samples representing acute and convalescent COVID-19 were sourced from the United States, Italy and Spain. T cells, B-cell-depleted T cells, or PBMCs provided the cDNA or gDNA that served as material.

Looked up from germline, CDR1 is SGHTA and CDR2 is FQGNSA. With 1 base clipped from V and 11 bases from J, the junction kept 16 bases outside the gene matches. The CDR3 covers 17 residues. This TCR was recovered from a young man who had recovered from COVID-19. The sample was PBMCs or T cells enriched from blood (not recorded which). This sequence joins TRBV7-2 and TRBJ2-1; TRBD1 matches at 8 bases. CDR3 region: CASSLVRGRNSGPKQFF. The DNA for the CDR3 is TGTGCCAGCAGCTTAGTCAGGGGGCGAAATTCGGGGCCCAAGCAGTTCTTC.